A selection of T cell receptor beta chains follows, all from one sample in a study of cytomegalovirus exposure and HLA in healthy donors. The table came from immunoSEQ multiplex PCR; TCRdb's copy has only in-frame clones and leaves some out. The sample lists approximately 150,000 clones, 80% to 90% occurring once. Sequencing used PBMCs. The receptors were gathered from a boy aged 2 to 9 in good health and CMV-seronegative. Each CDR3 is given with its conserved first and last residue. A D gene is named only where the DNA matches it firmly. Expanded clones get a size class; other rows say once, few or many, or leave the size out.

V: TRBV25-1; J: TRBJ2-6; length: 17; size: .; D: TRBD2; CDR3: CASSEALGGAGANVLTF; DNA: TGTGCCAGCAGTGAAGCGCTCGGGGGGGCTGGGGCCAACGTCCTGACTTTC
V: TRBV19; J: TRBJ2-7; length: 14; size: .; D: TRBD1; CDR3: CASSTGGETREQYF; DNA: TGTGCCAGTAGTACAGGGGGTGAGACAAGAGAGCAGTACTTC
V: TRBV21-1; J: TRBJ1-5; length: 17; size: .; D: .; CDR3: CASSIPTGRPGNQPQHF; DNA: TGTGCCAGCAGCATACCGACAGGGCGTCCTGGCAATCAGCCCCAGCATTTT
V: TRBV11-2; J: TRBJ1-1; length: 13; size: .; D: .; CDR3: CASSLGIATEAFF; DNA: TGTGCCAGCAGCTTAGGAATAGCCACTGAAGCTTTCTTT
V: TRBV7-3; J: TRBJ2-5; length: 15; size: .; D: .; CDR3: CASSFQGMVGETQYF; DNA: TGTGCCAGCAGCTTTCAGGGGATGGTTGGAGAGACCCAGTACTTC
V: TRBV9; J: TRBJ1-2; length: 17; size: .; D: .; CDR3: CASSVTPAQTVDYGYTF; DNA: TGTGCCAGCAGCGTGACCCCGGCCCAGACTGTCGACTATGGCTACACCTTC
V: TRBV28; J: TRBJ2-7; length: 13; size: .; D: .; CDR3: CASSRGLFYEQYF; DNA: TGTGCCAGCAGTCGCGGACTGTTCTACGAGCAGTACTTC
V: TRBV5-4; J: TRBJ2-5; length: 14; size: once; D: TRBD2; CDR3: CASSPDQRGETQYF; DNA: TGTGCCAGCAGCCCGGACCAGCGGGGGGAGACCCAGTACTTC
V: TRBV7-2; J: TRBJ2-1; length: 15; size: .; D: TRBD1; CDR3: CASSLTGTGLNEQFF; DNA: TGTGCCAGCAGCCTAACCGGGACAGGGCTCAATGAGCAGTTCTTC
V: TRBV7-9; J: TRBJ2-1; length: 14; size: .; D: TRBD1; CDR3: CASTSGGSYNEQFF; DNA: TGTGCCAGCACCTCAGGGGGCAGCTACAATGAGCAGTTCTTC
V: TRBV6-6; J: TRBJ1-5; length: 14; size: .; D: TRBD1; CDR3: CASSYRQGDQPQHF; DNA: TGTGCCAGCAGTTACAGACAGGGGGATCAGCCCCAGCATTTT
V: TRBV19; J: TRBJ2-2; length: 17; size: .; D: .; CDR3: CASTPLGLEENTGELFF; DNA: TGTGCCAGTACCCCTTTGGGGCTCGAAGAGAACACCGGGGAGCTGTTTTTT
V: TRBV19; J: TRBJ2-5; length: 15; size: .; D: TRBD2; CDR3: CASSRLAGDGETQYF; DNA: TGTGCCAGTAGTAGACTAGCGGGAGATGGGGAGACCCAGTACTTC
V: TRBV19; J: TRBJ2-2; length: 16; size: .; D: TRBD1; CDR3: CASSKPGRQGVGELFF; DNA: TGTGCCAGTAGTAAACCCGGAAGACAGGGCGTCGGGGAGCTGTTTTTT
V: TRBV6-6; J: TRBJ1-2; length: 14; size: .; D: TRBD1; CDR3: CASSLDRGLNGYTF; DNA: TGTGCCAGCAGCCTGGACAGGGGGCTCAATGGCTACACCTTC
V: TRBV7-8; J: TRBJ2-7; length: 14; size: few; D: .; CDR3: CASTIRDLPYEQYF; DNA: TGTGCCAGCACCATCCGAGATTTACCCTACGAGCAGTACTTC
V: TRBV7-2; J: TRBJ1-4; length: 15; size: .; D: .; CDR3: CASSLVSGTPIELFF; DNA: TGTGCCAGCAGCTTAGTATCCGGGACACCAATTGAACTGTTTTTT
V: TRBV9; J: TRBJ1-3; length: 15; size: .; D: .; CDR3: CASSARAQGPNTIYF; DNA: TGTGCCAGCAGCGCCCGGGCCCAGGGGCCCAACACCATATATTTT